One sample yielded the 30 T cell receptor beta chains listed below, sequenced in a study of T cell repertoires in cytomegalovirus infection. TCRdb independently ran MiXCR on the reads; one entry per CDR3 protein. The repertoire consists of roughly 280,000 distinct CDR3 sequences, with approximately 15% occurring once and the leading ten covering roughly 8.7%. The sample was PBMCs. These receptors came from a human donor in good health (CMV status not recorded). Some clones in this sample may be carry-over from other donors' samples.

This clonotype was picked up many times. The J gene is TRBJ2-1, the V gene TRBV6-1; 7 positions match TRBD2. The V and J ends lost 7 bases and 10 bases, in that order; junction bases with no gene match: 13. The germline V gene has CDR1 MNHNS and CDR2 SASEGT. The CDR3 totals 14 residues. DNA for the CDR3: TGTGCCAGCATGGGGGGAGGGCCGGTAGGGGAGCAGTTCTTC. Its protein is CASMGGGPVGEQFF.

A few counts support this clonotype. V and J are TRBV10-2 and TRBJ1-1, with D perhaps matching TRBD1 (5 bases). CDR1 WSHSY and CDR2 SAAADI come from the germline V gene. The CDR3 length is 15 residues. The V end was cut by 5 bases, the J end by 3 bases, with 16 bases between. This CDR3 is CASSPGRPADTEAFF. CDR3 coding DNA: TGCGCCAGCAGTCCGGGACGGCCGGCGGACACTGAAGCTTTCTTT.

The J gene is TRBJ2-2, the V gene TRBV7-3; D perhaps matches TRBD1 (6 bases). The CDR3 runs to 14 residues. Between the trimmed V and J ends, which lost 6 bases and 3 bases, there was a span of 11 bases. CDR1 and CDR2 (germline): SGHTA, FQGTGA. CDR3 loop: CASRGTPYTGELFF. The CDR3, as DNA: TGTGCCAGCAGAGGGACACCCTACACCGGGGAGCTGTTTTTT.

This clonotype came up many times. The genes are TRBV7-3 and TRBJ1-1; the D is unclear. There are 15 residues in the CDR3. Germline CDR1 is SGHTA and CDR2 is FQGTGA. V gave up 4 bases and J gave up 7 bases, with 19 bases separating them. This CDR3 is CASSSRTVNSGEAFF. The DNA for the CDR3 is TGTGCCAGCAGCTCTCGGACCGTTAACAGTGGTGAAGCTTTCTTT.

This sequence joins TRBV5-5 and TRBJ2-1, with 15 bases that match TRBD2. This CDR3 spans 17 amino acids. Germline V gene sequence: CDR1 SGHKS, CDR2 YYEKEE (reference sequence). V shed 4 bases and J 4 bases; nucleotides not matched to a gene: 6. CDR3 loop: CASSRTSGGASYNEQFF. CDR3 coding DNA: TGTGCCAGCAGCCGGACTAGCGGGGGGGCGAGTTACAATGAGCAGTTCTTC.

A single count supports this clonotype. The rearrangement links TRBV7-2 to TRBJ1-1, with 8 bases lining up with TRBD1. The germline CDR1 and CDR2 sequences are SGHTA and FQGNSA. Losses at the gene ends were 5 bases for V and 12 bases for J; bases not matched to a gene: 8. This CDR3 has 12 residues. The CDR3 coding sequence is TGTGCCAGCAGCCAGACAGGGGTGATGTCTTTCTTT. It is translated as CASSQTGVMSFF.

This clonotype occurred many times. The chain employs TRBV7-9 and TRBJ1-2, with 12 positions matching TRBD1. The V segment lost 4 bases and the J segment 1 base; nucleotides outside the gene matches: 7. The germline V gene encodes CDR1 SEHNR and CDR2 FQNEAQ (reference sequence). The CDR3 is 17 residues long. DNA of the CDR3: TGTGCCAGCAGCTCTAGTTGGGACAGGGGGCTTAACTATGGCTACACCTTC. Amino acids: CASSSSWDRGLNYGYTF.

This clonotype was recorded a few times. This chain links TRBV6-2 or TRBV6-3 with TRBJ1-1; 7 nucleotides line up with TRBD1. CDR3 length: 14 amino acids. From germline, CDR1 is MNHEY and CDR2 SVGEGT. The V segment lost 5 bases and the J segment 5 bases; nucleotides outside the gene matches: 8. Here the CDR3 reads CASSHVQGGTEAFF. The CDR3 DNA follows: TGTGCCAGCAGTCACGTCCAGGGGGGAACTGAAGCTTTCTTT.

This clonotype has ten or more counts. The chain is built from TRBV6-1 and TRBJ2-4; no clear D. Trimming took off 5 bases at V and 12 bases at J, with 17 bases between the two ends. This CDR3 has 13 residues. Germline V gene lookup returns CDR1 MNHNS and CDR2 SASEGT. CDR3 amino acids: CASSSPLGVGQYF. CDR3 bases: TGTGCCAGCAGTTCGCCTCTTGGGGTCGGTCAGTACTTC.

This clonotype was found many times. The chain carries TRBV4-3 and TRBJ2-2, with D unresolved. Germline V lookup: CDR1 LGHNA, CDR2 YSLEER. The CDR3 is 14 residues long. V gave up 0 bases and J gave up 8 bases, with 10 bases separating them. CDR3 coding DNA: TGCGCCAGCAGCCAAGATCCCAGTCGGGGGGAGCTGTTTTTT. Its translation is CASSQDPSRGELFF.

This clonotype showed up many times. V is TRBV7-3 and J is TRBJ2-4, with D possibly TRBD1 on 5 matching bases. CDR1 SGHTA and CDR2 FQGTGA come from the germline V gene. With 5 bases removed from V and 0 bases from J, the gap between germline ends came to 5 bases. The CDR3 sequence is 13 residues long. CDR3 nucleotides: TGTGCCAGCAGCCAGGGAGCCAAAAACATTCAGTACTTC. This translates into CASSQGAKNIQYF.

In its sample, this clonotype was seen a few times. The CDR3 DNA sequence: TGCAGCGTGTCAAGCGGGAGCGGGTCCTACAATGAGCAGTTCTTC. Translated, it gives CSVSSGSGSYNEQFF. The chain carries TRBV29-1 and TRBJ2-1; TRBD2 aligns across 8 bases. CDR3 size: 15 residues. Germline CDR1 is SQVTM and CDR2 is ANQGSEA. V gave up 6 bases and J gave up 1 base; unmatched junction bases: 8.

This clonotype was observed at least ten times. The gene calls are TRBV14 and TRBJ1-1; D remains ambiguous. Germline V CDR1 and CDR2: SGHDN, FVKESK. This CDR3 comprises 14 residues. V was pared by 5 bases and J by 6 bases, with 16 bases between. Here the CDR3 DNA reads TGTGCCAGCAGCTCCACCGGGCGAGCCGCTGAAGCTTTCTTT. Residues: CASSSTGRAAEAFF.

This clonotype was found many times. The chain employs TRBV4-1 and TRBJ1-2; 7 bases are a match to TRBD1. Germline loops: CDR1 MGHRA, CDR2 YSYEKL. This CDR3 has 16 amino acids. Trimming removed 0 bases from V and 6 bases from J; junction bases left unmatched: 10. In DNA form, the CDR3 reads TGCGCCAGCAGCCAAGATGGGGTTGTTGACAGGGATGGCTACACCTTC. It codes for CASSQDGVVDRDGYTF.

The sample holds many counts of this clonotype. The gene calls are TRBV7-3 and TRBJ2-1, with a weak D call TRBD2 (6 bases). Looked up from germline, CDR1 is SGHTA and CDR2 is FQGTGA. The CDR3 consists of 17 residues. The V end was cut by 5 bases, the J end by 4 bases, with 21 bases between. The CDR3 sequence is CASSVMGPGGGYNEQFF. The CDR3 DNA is TGTGCCAGCAGCGTTATGGGCCCCGGGGGTGGATACAATGAGCAGTTCTTC.

This clonotype was observed many times. The CDR3 DNA reads TGTGCCAGCAGCCCCTCATCCGGGGGAGAGACCCAGTACTTC. Translation gives CASSPSSGGETQYF. This chain links TRBV7-2 with TRBJ2-5, with D tentatively TRBD2 (6 bases). The CDR3 sequence is 14 residues long. Germline V CDR1 and CDR2: SGHTA, FQGNSA. V was trimmed by 5 bases and J by 4 bases, leaving 14 bases between them.

This clonotype was detected many times. V is TRBV28 and J is TRBJ2-1, with TRBD2 matching over 11 bases. CDR1 and CDR2 from the germline V gene are MDHEN and SYDVKM. The CDR3 runs to 16 residues. J was trimmed by 7 bases and V by 3 bases; bases with no gene match: 8. The CDR3 DNA follows: TGTGCCAGCAGTTTCAATAGCGGGAGGGCCGGAAATGAGCAGTTCTTC. This translates into CASSFNSGRAGNEQFF.

The gene calls are TRBV18 and TRBJ2-3, with D hard to call. The CDR3 contains 16 residues. Germline CDR1 is KGHSH and CDR2 is LQKENI. With 1 base removed from V and 2 bases from J, the gap between germline ends came to 13 bases. The CDR3 spells CASSPQAVASTDTQYF. CDR3 in DNA: TGTGCCAGCTCACCACAGGCCGTAGCATCCACAGATACGCAGTATTTT.

The CDR3 nucleotides are TGTGCCAGCAGCAGGACAGGCGGGGGCCAAGAGACCCAGTACTTC. Translation: CASSRTGGGQETQYF. The gene calls are TRBV5-4 and TRBJ2-5; D possibly uses TRBD1 or TRBD2 (7 bases each). V lost 4 bases and J lost 1, with 14 bases in between. CDR1 SGHNT and CDR2 YYREEE come from the germline V gene (reference sequence). The length of the CDR3 is 15 residues.

This clonotype occurred a few times. The J gene is TRBJ1-6, the V gene TRBV20-1, with TRBD1 identical over 9 bases. The V gene end was trimmed by 0 bases and the J gene end by 5 bases; junction bases not matched to a gene: 8. Germline V CDR1 and CDR2: DFQATT, SNEGSKA (reference sequence). The CDR3 runs to 17 residues. CDR3 in amino acids: CSARDPGTGLNNSPLHF. CDR3 DNA sequence: TGCAGTGCTAGAGACCCCGGGACAGGGCTCAATAATTCACCCCTCCACTTT.

The sample holds a few counts of this clonotype. The chain is built from TRBV6-2 or TRBV6-3 and TRBJ2-7, with TRBD2 matching 11 bases. With V trimmed by 6 bases and J by 3 bases, 13 bases remained unmatched. The CDR3 consists of 17 residues. Germline CDR1 and CDR2: MNHEY and SVGEGT. In nucleotides, the CDR3 is TGTGCCAGCAGCTACGCCCATACTAGCGGGAGTTTCTACGAGCAGTACTTC. Its protein product is CASSYAHTSGSFYEQYF.

This clonotype turned up a few times. The chain couples TRBV15 to TRBJ2-2; D is uncertain. The CDR3 spans 13 residues. Per the germline V gene, CDR1 is LNHNV and CDR2 is YYDKDF (reference sequence). V gave up 5 bases and J gave up 6 bases, with 10 bases separating them. The CDR3 DNA reads as TGTGCCACCAGCGTCCCTAGGGCCGGGGAGCTGTTTTTT. This gives the protein CATSVPRAGELFF.

The chain couples TRBV5-6 to TRBJ2-1, with TRBD2 matching over 7 bases. This CDR3 has 15 residues. CDR1 is SGHDT, CDR2 YYEEEE, per germline. V shed 3 bases, J shed 3 bases, and the junction held 6 bases outside the gene matches. CDR3 bases: TGTGCCAGCAGCTCGCGGGAGAGGGGCTACAATGAGCAGTTCTTC. This translates into CASSSRERGYNEQFF.

This clonotype was recorded a few times. J is TRBJ2-5 and V is TRBV10-3; D remains unclear. With 2 bases removed from V and 2 bases from J, the gap between germline ends came to 9 bases. From germline, CDR1 is ENHRY and CDR2 SYGVKD. CDR3 size: 14 residues. The CDR3 protein is CAISENRLQETQYF. The CDR3 DNA sequence: TGTGCCATCAGTGAGAATCGGTTGCAAGAGACCCAGTACTTC.

This clonotype was seen more than once but under ten times. J is TRBJ2-5 and V is TRBV20-1; D remains ambiguous. The V gene lost 0 bases and the J gene lost 1 base, with 9 bases spanning the gap. The germline CDR1 and CDR2 sequences are DFQATT and SNEGSKA (reference sequence). The CDR3 spans 14 residues. The CDR3 bases are TGCAGTGCTAGAGACGGGCTACTCCAAGAGACCCAGTACTTC. Translated: CSARDGLLQETQYF.

This clonotype has at least ten counts. V usage is TRBV28 and J usage is TRBJ2-1; D is ambiguous. Germline lookup yields CDR1 MDHEN and CDR2 SYDVKM. The length of the CDR3 is 14 residues. With 8 bases removed from V and 4 bases from J, the gap between germline ends came to 15 bases. In DNA, the CDR3 is TGTGCCAGCGATGGTCGGAGCGTTTACAATGAGCAGTTCTTC. Translating it yields CASDGRSVYNEQFF.

In its sample, this clonotype was seen a few times. The chain has TRBV20-1 and TRBJ2-1; a weak D match, TRBD1 (5 bases). CDR1 and CDR2 (germline): DFQATT, SNEGSKA (reference sequence). This CDR3 is 13 amino acids long. Trimming left V 3 bases short and J 8 bases short, with 14 bases between. CDR3: CSARIIGRDEQFF. In nucleotides, the CDR3 is TGCAGTGCTAGGATAATTGGCAGGGATGAGCAGTTCTTC.

This clonotype was seen a handful of times. CDR3 sequence (DNA): TGTGCCAGCAGTTTTAACGAAAGGGTTTACAAAAACATTCAGTACTTC. It translates to CASSFNERVYKNIQYF. J is TRBJ2-4 and V is TRBV28; D gene ambiguous. The CDR3 contains 16 residues. CDR1 is MDHEN, CDR2 SYDVKM, per germline. Trimming removed 3 bases from V and 3 bases from J, with 15 bases in between.

This clonotype was detected a few times. This rearrangement joins TRBV27 to TRBJ2-7; D not resolved. V lost 2 bases, J lost 5 bases, and 10 bases lay in between. Germline loops: CDR1 MNHEY, CDR2 SMNVEV (reference sequence). There are 13 residues in the CDR3. The CDR3 loop is CASSLVGSHEQYF. The CDR3 DNA is TGTGCCAGCAGTTTAGTCGGGTCCCACGAGCAGTACTTC.

This clonotype was observed at least ten times. The V gene is TRBV7-2, the J gene TRBJ1-2; 11 nucleotides line up with TRBD1. The CDR3 runs to 16 residues. CDR1 is SGHTA, CDR2 FQGNSA, per germline. V was clipped by 3 bases and J by 1 base; unmatched bases: 4. The chain's CDR3 is CASSFDGTGGNYGYTF. Written as DNA, the CDR3 is TGTGCCAGCAGCTTTGACGGGACAGGGGGTAACTATGGCTACACCTTC.